This record looks at one T cell receptor beta chain sequence and its context. Its specificity is not known. The CDR3 is 11 amino acids. V lost 6 bases to trimming and J lost 0 bases, with 5 bases between them. Germline loops: CDR1 DFQATT, CDR2 SNEGSKA (reference sequence). One entry per CDR3 protein results from TCRdb running MiXCR on the 5' RACE reads. Of roughly 190,000 distinct CDR3 sequences detected, roughly 27% appear once; the ten largest clones hold approximately 10%. These data come from a study of T-cell memory formation after mild COVID-19. Study-level results: Balance between CD4 and CD8 was seen in clones contracting day 15 to 85, and a CD4+ lean was seen in later expanders. Clones from the second wave (peaking day 37) had unconfirmed SARS-CoV-2 specificity.

The sequence was collected from an adult woman who had mild COVID-19 (a few samples of this study predate the infection). Cell type and time point are not known. The J gene is TRBJ1-2, the V gene TRBV20-1; no firm D call. Sequenced input: PBMCs or a T cell subset sorted from them (not recorded which). CDR3 DNA sequence: TGCAGTGCCACCTCTAACTATGGCTACACCTTC. Residues: CSATSNYGYTF.